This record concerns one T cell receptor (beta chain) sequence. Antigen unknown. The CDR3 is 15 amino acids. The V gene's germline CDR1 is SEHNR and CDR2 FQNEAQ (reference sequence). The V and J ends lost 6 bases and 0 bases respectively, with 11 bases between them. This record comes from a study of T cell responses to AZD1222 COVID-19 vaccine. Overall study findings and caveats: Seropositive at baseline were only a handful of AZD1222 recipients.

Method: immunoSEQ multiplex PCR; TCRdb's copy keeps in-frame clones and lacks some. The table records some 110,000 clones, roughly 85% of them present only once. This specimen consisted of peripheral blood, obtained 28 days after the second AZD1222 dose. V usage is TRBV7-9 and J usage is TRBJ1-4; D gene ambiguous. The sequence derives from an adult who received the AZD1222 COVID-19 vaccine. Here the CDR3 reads CASRAESTTNEKLFF. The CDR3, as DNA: TGTGCCAGCAGGGCGGAGAGTACAACTAATGAAAAACTGTTTTTT.